This TCR beta chain was sequenced in a study of blood T cells in healthy people across ages. This CDR3 contains 14 residues. Germline loops: CDR1 SGHRS, CDR2 YFSETQ. Trimming removed 4 bases from V and 5 bases from J; junction bases left unmatched: 3. PCR was performed a second time for about 7 to 12 cycles using a sample-barcoded 5' primer and a J-beta primer mix. Researchers report that a template-switch adaptor with 12 random nucleotides tagged each cDNA molecule. MiXCR was run by TCRdb on the 5' RACE reads, yielding one entry per CDR3 protein. The sample has about 640,000 distinct CDR3 sequences, around three fifths seen once. The amount of total RNA extracted per sample was at least 5.5 micrograms. This clonotype turned up a few times.

Sample: blood. This clonotype was obtained from a man between 60 and 75 years old in good health. The chain recombines TRBV5-1 with TRBJ2-1, with 10 positions matching TRBD2. The CDR3 nucleotides are TGCGCCAGCAGCCCCGGGACTAGCGACAATGAGCAGTTCTTC. This sequence encodes CASSPGTSDNEQFF.